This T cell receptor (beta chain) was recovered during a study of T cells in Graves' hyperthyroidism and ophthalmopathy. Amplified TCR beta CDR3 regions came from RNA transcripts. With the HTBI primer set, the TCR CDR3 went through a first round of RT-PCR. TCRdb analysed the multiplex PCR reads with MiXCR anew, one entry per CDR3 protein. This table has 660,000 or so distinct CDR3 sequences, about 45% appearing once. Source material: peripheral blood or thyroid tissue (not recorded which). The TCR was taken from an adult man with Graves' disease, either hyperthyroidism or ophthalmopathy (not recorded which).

The CDR3 coding sequence is TGTGCCAGCAGTTTTCTCGGGACAGGGAATGAAAAACTGTTTTTT. Its translation is CASSFLGTGNEKLFF. The gene calls are TRBV5-5 and TRBJ1-4; TRBD1 matches 9 bases. The length of the CDR3 is 15 residues. CDR1 SGHKS and CDR2 YYEKEE come from the germline V gene (reference sequence). V lost 5 bases and J lost 5; bases outside the gene matches: 7.